This TCR beta chain appears in the sequencing data of a study of shared clonotypes between healthy human individuals. General observations from the study: Shared clonotypes: 4.5% to 6.5% naive CD4, around 3.7% naive CD8, 2.3% memory CD4, about 0.4% memory CD8.

Notes on this clone: Its matching antigen is unknown.

The authors loaded roughly 180 ng DNA, around 30,000 T cell genomes, into sorted-subset replicate PCRs. Sequencing used immunoSEQ multiplex PCR; TCRdb keeps in-frame clones, though not all of them. Of about 1.5 million clones listed, roughly 96% are singletons. After removal of 2 bases from V and 6 bases from J, the junction contained 7 bases not matched to a gene. CDR1 and CDR2 from the germline V gene are SGHTA and FQGTGA. This CDR3 is 15 amino acids long. The TCR sequence derives from a man aged 25 to 45 in good health. The chain joins TRBV7-3 to TRBJ2-7; 10 nucleotides align to TRBD1. The specimen sequenced was naive CD4+ T cells sorted from blood. Subset specified: CD45RA+ positively selected. The DNA for the CDR3 is TGTGCCAGCAGCTTAGAGACAGGGGGCCTTGGCGAGCAGTACTTC. This sequence encodes CASSLETGGLGEQYF.